This TCR beta chain was profiled in a study of blood T cell repertoires in COVID-19. In regard to this clone: The germline gene is not matched at one end of the junction; a read error may be the cause.

This CDR3 has 14 residues. The germline V gene encodes CDR1 SNHLY and CDR2 FYNNEI. The repertoire was sequenced with immunoSEQ multiplex PCR; TCRdb's copy has only in-frame clones and lacks some. The table shows about 440,000 clones, with about 89% occurring only once. The chain combines TRBV2 with TRBJ1-2; 8 bases are shared with TRBD1. Sequenced sample: peripheral blood. The receptor comes from a woman in her twenties or thirties with acute or convalescent COVID-19. In DNA form, the CDR3 reads TGTGCCAGCAGCGAAGACAGGGGATTCTATGGCTACACCTTC. Protein sequence: CASSEDRGFYGYTF.